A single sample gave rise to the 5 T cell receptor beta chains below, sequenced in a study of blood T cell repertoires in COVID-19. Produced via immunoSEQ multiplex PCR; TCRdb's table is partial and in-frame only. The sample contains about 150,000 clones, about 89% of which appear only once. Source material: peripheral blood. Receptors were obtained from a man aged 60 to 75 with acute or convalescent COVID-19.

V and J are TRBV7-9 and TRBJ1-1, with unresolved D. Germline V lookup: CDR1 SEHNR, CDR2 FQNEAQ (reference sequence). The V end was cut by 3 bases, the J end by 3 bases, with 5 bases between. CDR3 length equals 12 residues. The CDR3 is CASSLSDTEAFF. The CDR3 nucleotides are TGTGCCAGCAGCTTGTCTGACACTGAAGCTTTCTTT.

The CDR3 nucleotides are TGCGCCAGCAGCTTTAGCGCAGGGGGCATCTTAGCCAAAAACATTCAGTACTTC. It codes for CASSFSAGGILAKNIQYF. The chain is built from TRBV5-1 and TRBJ2-4; TRBD1 agrees at 8 bases. V shed 2 bases and J 0 bases; nucleotides not matched to a gene: 10. The CDR3 length is 18 residues. Germline loops: CDR1 SGHRS, CDR2 YFSETQ.

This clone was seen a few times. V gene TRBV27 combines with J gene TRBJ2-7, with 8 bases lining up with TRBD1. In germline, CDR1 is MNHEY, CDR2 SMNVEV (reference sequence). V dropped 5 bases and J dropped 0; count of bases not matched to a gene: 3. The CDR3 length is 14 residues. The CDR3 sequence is CASSLDRASYEQYF. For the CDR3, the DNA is TGTGCCAGCAGTCTGGACAGGGCCTCCTACGAGCAGTACTTC.

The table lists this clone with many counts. CDR3 DNA: TGCGCCAGCAGCCAAGATCCCCAGCGGGGGAACACTGAAGCTTTCTTT. Its translation is CASSQDPQRGNTEAFF. The chain recombines TRBV4-1 with TRBJ1-1; D not certain. The V end was cut by 0 bases, the J end by 1 base, with 12 bases between. Germline CDR1 and CDR2: MGHRA and YSYEKL. CDR3 length: 16 residues.

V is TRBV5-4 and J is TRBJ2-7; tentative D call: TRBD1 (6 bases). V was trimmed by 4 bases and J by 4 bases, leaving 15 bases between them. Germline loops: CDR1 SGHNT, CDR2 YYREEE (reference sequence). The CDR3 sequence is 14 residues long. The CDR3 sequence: CASSQRDTGYEQYF. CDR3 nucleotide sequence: TGTGCCAGCAGCCAAAGGGACACAGGGTACGAGCAGTACTTC.